This T cell receptor (beta chain) derives from a study of blood T cell repertoires in COVID-19. This clone turned up a few times. The protocol was immunoSEQ multiplex PCR, while the TCRdb copy is restricted to in-frame clones and leaves out a portion. The sample consists of approximately 84,000 clones, around four fifths of them appearing once. The CDR3 runs to 14 residues. CDR1 is SGHAT and CDR2 is FQNNGV in the germline V gene. Losses at the gene ends were 7 bases for V and 2 bases for J; bases not matched to a gene: 6. The sequencing sample was made of peripheral blood. This sequence originates from a human donor in a cohort sampled during active COVID-19. This chain uses TRBV11-2 with TRBJ2-5; 8 bases line up with TRBD1. The CDR3 DNA is TGTGCCAGCACCCAGGGGGCAGAACAAGAGACCCAGTACTTC. Its translation is CASTQGAEQETQYF.